A selection of T cell receptor beta chains follows, all from one sample in a study of OX40 agonist ivuxolimab in advanced cancers. Only in-frame clones appear in the TCRdb table, and some are missing; sequencing was by immunoSEQ multiplex PCR. This table holds tens of thousands of clones, roughly 90% found once. The sample was CD4+ or CD8+ T cells sorted from blood, taken in a trial of the OX40 agonist ivuxolimab. All receptors come from an adult with an advanced solid tumor such as melanoma, head and neck, liver or kidney cancer. Both conserved end residues are part of each CDR3. D genes are given only for firm matches. Some rows have no size entry. The others give once, few or many, or a class for an expanded clone.

CDR3aa	CDR3nt	abundance	d_gene	v_gene	j_gene
CASARVDSFTREAFF	TGTGCCAGCGCACGCGTGGACAGTTTCACCCGTGAAGCTTTCTTT	medium-sized	.	TRBV28	TRBJ1-1
CASSQTGTSAYEQYF	TGCGCCAGCAGCCAAACCGGGACTAGCGCATACGAGCAGTACTTC	.	TRBD2	TRBV4-1	TRBJ2-7
CASSDEGKGEFAEAFF	TGTGCCAGCAGCGATGAAGGTAAGGGGGAATTTGCTGAAGCTTTCTTT	.	.	TRBV9	TRBJ1-1
CASSRGQGWFHEQYF	TGCGCCAGCAGCCGAGGACAGGGCTGGTTCCACGAGCAGTACTTC	.	TRBD1	TRBV4-1	TRBJ2-7
CASSHSGTITGELFF	TGTGCCAGCAGTCACTCCGGGACAATAACCGGGGAGCTGTTTTTT	.	.	TRBV27	TRBJ2-2
CASSLLGSNSYNEQFF	TGTGCCAGCAGTTTACTTGGGTCGAACTCCTACAATGAGCAGTTCTTC	.	.	TRBV27	TRBJ2-1
CASSLKSSGGTQYF	TGTGCCAGCAGCTTAAAATCATCTGGGGGGACCCAGTACTTC	.	.	TRBV13	TRBJ2-5
CASSHLPDSHNEQFF	TGCGCCAGCAGCCACTTACCGGACAGCCACAATGAGCAGTTCTTC	.	.	TRBV4-1	TRBJ2-1
CASSQVGGQNTEAFF	TGCGCCAGCAGCCAAGTTGGGGGACAGAACACTGAAGCTTTCTTT	.	.	TRBV4-1	TRBJ1-1
CASSGRDSVQETQYF	TGTGCCAGCAGTGGGCGGGACTCCGTACAAGAGACCCAGTACTTC	.	.	TRBV11-2	TRBJ2-5